Shown below are 22 T cell receptor beta chains from a single sample sequenced in a study of T cells in Graves' hyperthyroidism and ophthalmopathy. RNA transcripts gave rise to amplified TCR beta CDR3 regions. The primer set for the first-round RT-PCR of the TCR CDR3 was HTBI. TCRdb fed the multiplex PCR reads into MiXCR, producing one record per CDR3 protein. The sample has around 300,000 distinct CDR3 sequences; approximately 15% are singletons. The sequencing sample was made of blood. The receptors come from a woman in her twenties or thirties with Graves' hyperthyroidism.

There are a few counts of this clonotype. The chain couples TRBV10-3 to TRBJ2-5; TRBD1 matches 9 bases. Germline CDR1 and CDR2: ENHRY and SYGVKD. V lost 7 bases, J lost 4 bases, and 10 bases stayed unmatched. The CDR3 is made up of 15 amino acids. This CDR3 reads CAIKAQTGGLETQYF. The CDR3 nucleotides read TGTGCCATCAAAGCTCAGACAGGGGGACTAGAGACCCAGTACTTC.

This clonotype was counted many times. V gene TRBV7-8 combines with J gene TRBJ2-7; D may be TRBD1 (5 bases). Germline-derived CDR1 and CDR2 are SGHVS and FQNEAQ. This CDR3 is 14 amino acids long. Trimming left V 1 base short and J 7 bases short, with 14 bases between. The CDR3 DNA reads TGTGCCAGCAGCTTAGAGAGACAGAGTCCGGAGCAGTACTTC. Encoded protein: CASSLERQSPEQYF.

As regards this clonotype: This clone may be a read error of a much larger clone one base away. This rearrangement joins TRBV11-2 to TRBJ1-1; D perhaps matches TRBD1 (5 bases). The CDR3 is 14 residues long. V dropped 5 bases and J dropped 1 base, with 11 bases sitting between them. The germline V gene encodes CDR1 SGHAT and CDR2 FQNNGV. The CDR3 DNA is TGTGCCAGCAGCCCCTTTGACAGGAACACTGAAGCTTTCTTT. Translated: CASSPFDRNTEAFF. Full variable domain (missing parts from reference TRBV11-2 and TRBJ1-1): EAGVAQSPRYKIIEKRQSVAFWCNPISGHATLYWYQQILGQGPKLLIQFQNNGVVDDSQLPKDRFSAERLKGVDSTLKIQPAKLEDSAVYLCASSPFDRNTEAFFGQGTRLTVV.

V is TRBV15 and J is TRBJ1-1, with unresolved D. The CDR3 loop spans 15 amino acids. Trimming took off 0 bases at V and 4 bases at J, with 12 bases between the two ends. CDR1 is LNHNV and CDR2 is YYDKDF in the germline V gene (reference sequence). The CDR3 DNA follows: TGTGCCACCAGCAGAGAGTACCCGGGAGGCACTGAAGCTTTCTTT. This sequence encodes CATSREYPGGTEAFF.

The sample holds many counts of this clonotype. The rearrangement links TRBV6-1 to TRBJ2-2; the D is unclear. Trimming left V 5 bases short and J 4 bases short, with 11 bases between. The germline gives CDR1 MNHNS, CDR2 SASEGT. This CDR3 comprises 14 residues. The CDR3 DNA sequence: TGTGCCAGCAGTTACAACAAGGGCACCGGGGAGCTGTTTTTT. As protein: CASSYNKGTGELFF.

Ten or more counts support this clonotype. The CDR3 sequence: CASSSWDREKTRAPYEQYF. The CDR3 DNA reads TGTGCCAGCAGCTCATGGGACAGGGAAAAGACTAGAGCACCCTACGAGCAGTACTTC. The chain couples TRBV28 to TRBJ2-7; 9 bases line up with TRBD1. The CDR3 runs 19 residues. The germline gives CDR1 MDHEN, CDR2 SYDVKM. Trimming removed 6 bases from V and 2 bases from J; junction bases left unmatched: 20.

The chain links TRBV12-3 or TRBV12-4 to TRBJ2-1, with 9 positions matching TRBD2. This CDR3 is 13 amino acids long. Unmatched junction bases numbered 4, after V lost 6 bases and J lost 7 bases. CDR3: CASRLTSGNEQFF. The CDR3 DNA follows: TGTGCCAGCAGGTTGACTAGCGGTAATGAGCAGTTCTTC.

This clonotype appeared a few times. V and J are TRBV28 and TRBJ1-2, with D hard to call. Germline CDR1 MDHEN, CDR2 SYDVKM. Deletions cut 6 bases from V and 5 bases from J, with 10 bases between. This CDR3 contains 12 residues. The CDR3 DNA is TGTGCCAGCAGCCCCCTCAGATATGGCTACACCTTC. Its translation is CASSPLRYGYTF.

At least ten counts were recorded for this clonotype. This chain joins TRBV24-1 and TRBJ2-4; TRBD1 or TRBD2 may be the D gene (5 bases each). The germline CDR1 and CDR2 sequences are KGHDR and SFDVKD. This CDR3 is 12 amino acids long. Trimming stripped 9 bases from V and 7 bases from J, with 12 bases between. This CDR3 is CATESEGNIQYF. In DNA form, the CDR3 reads TGTGCCACCGAGAGTGAGGGGAACATTCAGTACTTC.

This clonotype has more than one count but fewer than ten. The J gene is TRBJ2-7, the V gene TRBV14; D tentatively reads TRBD1 or TRBD2 (5 bases each). The CDR3 runs to 13 residues. Trimming stripped 0 bases from V and 6 bases from J, with 9 bases between. CDR1 and CDR2 from the germline V gene are SGHDN and FVKESK. The CDR3 sequence: CASSQDLRGEQYF. The CDR3 nucleotides are TGTGCCAGCAGCCAAGACCTGAGGGGCGAGCAGTACTTC.

This clonotype was recorded many times. The chain recombines TRBV6-1 with TRBJ2-1; a possible D gene is TRBD2 (6 bases). Looked up from germline, CDR1 is MNHNS and CDR2 is SASEGT. The germline V and J ends were trimmed by 8 bases and 6 bases, with 14 bases remaining between them. The CDR3 contains 13 residues. The CDR3 is CASVGGGGNEQFF. The CDR3 region has the DNA TGTGCCAGCGTGGGGGGAGGAGGCAATGAGCAGTTCTTC.

In this sample, this clonotype turned up many times. The rearrangement joins TRBV3-1 to TRBJ1-5; no firm D call. The germline CDR1 and CDR2 sequences are LGHDT and YNNKEL (reference sequence). The CDR3 spans 14 residues. V gave up 3 bases and J gave up 2 bases, with 8 bases separating them. The CDR3 reads CASSQGRGNQPQHF. The CDR3 DNA reads TGTGCCAGCAGCCAGGGCCGGGGCAATCAGCCCCAGCATTTT.

In this sample, this clonotype turned up many times. This chain joins TRBV6-2 or TRBV6-3 and TRBJ2-7; 10 bases line up with TRBD1. With 5 bases clipped from V and 6 bases from J, the junction kept 7 bases outside the gene matches. The CDR3 has 14 residues. CDR1 and CDR2 from the germline V gene are MNHEY and SVGEGT. CDR3 in DNA: TGTGCCAGCAGTGGTTACCGGGACAGGGGCGAGCAGTACTTC. The encoded protein is CASSGYRDRGEQYF.

The table lists this clonotype with many counts. The chain couples TRBV11-2 to TRBJ2-7; D is undetermined. Germline V gene sequence: CDR1 SGHAT, CDR2 FQNNGV. V was cut by 3 bases and J by 7 bases, with 16 bases left in between. The CDR3 loop spans 14 amino acids. CDR3 residues: CASSLGRPAREQYF. The CDR3 DNA is TGTGCCAGCAGCTTGGGTCGGCCCGCGAGGGAGCAGTACTTC.

The table lists this clonotype with a few counts. This chain uses TRBV2 with TRBJ2-5, with 9 bases identical to TRBD1. Per germline, CDR1 SNHLY and CDR2 FYNNEI. The V gene end was trimmed by 8 bases and the J gene end by 2 bases; junction bases not matched to a gene: 18. This CDR3 has 18 amino acids. The CDR3 here is CASRRVETGGLTQETQYF. CDR3 DNA: TGTGCCAGCCGGAGGGTCGAGACAGGGGGTTTAACTCAAGAGACCCAGTACTTC.

This clonotype has ten or more counts. The chain recombines TRBV3-1 with TRBJ2-3, with D unresolved. This CDR3 is 13 amino acids long. Germline loops: CDR1 LGHDT, CDR2 YNNKEL (reference sequence). V gave up 5 bases and J gave up 2 bases, with 8 bases separating them. CDR3 sequence reads: CASSWITTDTQYF. CDR3 nucleotide sequence: TGTGCCAGCAGCTGGATCACCACAGATACGCAGTATTTT.

This clonotype has only one observation. The DNA for the CDR3 is TGTGCCACCGGCCCCGGACAGGCCTACGAGCAGTACTTC. Amino acids: CATGPGQAYEQYF. This chain uses TRBV28 with TRBJ2-7; 7 nucleotides align to TRBD1. Germline assignment: CDR1 MDHEN and CDR2 SYDVKM. V lost 10 bases and J lost 2; bases outside the gene matches: 8. The CDR3 totals 13 residues.

This clonotype was seen at least ten times. A junction boundary mismatches the germline segment, possibly from a read error. The rearrangement joins TRBV12-3 or TRBV12-4 to TRBJ2-5; no clear D. The CDR3 is 11 amino acids. CDR3 region: CASSLEETQYF. The CDR3 coding sequence is TGTGCCAGCAGCTTAGAAGAGACCCAGTACTTC.

This clonotype was counted at least ten times. J is TRBJ1-2 and V is TRBV30; no definite D call. The CDR3 spans 12 residues. CDR1 and CDR2 from the germline V gene are GTSNPN and SVGIG (reference sequence). Trimming cost V 2 bases and J 5 bases, with 9 bases left between them. The CDR3 protein is CAWSRGTYGYTF. The CDR3 region has the DNA TGTGCCTGGAGTAGAGGAACTTATGGCTACACCTTC.

V and J are TRBV3-1 and TRBJ1-2, with D hard to call. The ends were cut back, 4 bases at V and 4 bases at J, with 13 bases in the middle. CDR1 is LGHDT, CDR2 YNNKEL, per germline (reference sequence). The CDR3 is made up of 14 amino acids. The CDR3 DNA reads TGTGCCAGCAGCCGCAGCGCCTCTTTCTATGGCTACACCTTC. Residues: CASSRSASFYGYTF.

For this clonotype: It may be a read error: a sequence one base away is much more abundant. The J gene is TRBJ2-2, the V gene TRBV15, with a possible D match to TRBD2 (5 bases). V shed 3 bases and J shed 7 bases, with 12 bases lying between them. The CDR3 is 14 residues long. Per the germline V gene, CDR1 is LNHNV and CDR2 is YYDKDF (reference sequence). The DNA for the CDR3 is TGTGCCACCAGCAGTACTAGGTGGAGCGGGGAGCTGTTTTTT. Protein product: CATSSTRWSGELFF.

This clonotype was seen at least ten times. The chain uses TRBV28 and TRBJ1-1, with unresolved D. Germline V CDR1 and CDR2: MDHEN, SYDVKM. With 6 bases removed from V and 3 bases from J, the gap between germline ends came to 8 bases. CDR3 length equals 12 residues. CDR3 sequence (DNA): TGTGCCAGCAGGCTTCGCTACACTGAAGCTTTCTTT. This translates into CASRLRYTEAFF.